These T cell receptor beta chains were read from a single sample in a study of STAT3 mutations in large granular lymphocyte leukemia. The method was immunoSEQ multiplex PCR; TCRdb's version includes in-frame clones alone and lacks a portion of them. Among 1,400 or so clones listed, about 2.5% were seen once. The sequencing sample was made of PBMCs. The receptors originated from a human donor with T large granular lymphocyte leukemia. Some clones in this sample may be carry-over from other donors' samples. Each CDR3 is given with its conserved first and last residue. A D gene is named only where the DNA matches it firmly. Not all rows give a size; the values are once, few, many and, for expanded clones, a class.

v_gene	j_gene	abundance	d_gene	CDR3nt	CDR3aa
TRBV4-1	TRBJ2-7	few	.	TGCGCCAGCAGCCAAGAGGGTATCTCCTACGAGCAGTACTTC	CASSQEGISYEQYF
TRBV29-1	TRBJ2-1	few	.	TGCAGCGTTGAAGTCGTACAGGTCTACAATGAGCAGTTCTTC	CSVEVVQVYNEQFF
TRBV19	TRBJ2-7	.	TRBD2	TGTGCCAGTAGCTCCGGGACTACCCCCTACGAGCAGTACTTC	CASSSGTTPYEQYF
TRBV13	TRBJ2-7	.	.	TGTGCCAGCAGCTCAGGACAGAGCTACGAGCAGTACTTC	CASSSGQSYEQYF
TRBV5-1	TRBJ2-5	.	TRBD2	TGCGCCAGCAGCCTGGGACTAGCGGGGGGACAAGAGACCCAGTACTTC	CASSLGLAGGQETQYF
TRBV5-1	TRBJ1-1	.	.	TGCGCCAGCAGCAGCGCCGGGACGGTGAACACTGAAGCTTTCTTT	CASSSAGTVNTEAFF
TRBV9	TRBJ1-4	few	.	TGTGCCAGCAGCGTAGAGTCCTGGGATGAAAAACTGTTTTTT	CASSVESWDEKLFF
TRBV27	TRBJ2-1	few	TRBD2	TGTGCCAGCAGTATCGCGGGAGGGCCCTACAATGAGCAGTTCTTC	CASSIAGGPYNEQFF
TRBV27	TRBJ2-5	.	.	TGTGCCAGCAGTTACGACATCCGACGACAAGAGACCCAGTACTTC	CASSYDIRRQETQYF
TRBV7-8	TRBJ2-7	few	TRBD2	TGTGCCAGCAGCATTCCGGGACTAGCGGGAGCCTACGAGCAGTACTTC	CASSIPGLAGAYEQYF
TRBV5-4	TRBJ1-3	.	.	TGTGCCAGCAGCTTAGGGGGAACTGGAAACACCATATATTTT	CASSLGGTGNTIYF
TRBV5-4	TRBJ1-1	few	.	TGTGCCAGCACCAAGGACGGGGGCCTTACTGAAGCTTTCTTT	CASTKDGGLTEAFF
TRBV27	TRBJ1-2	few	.	TGTGCCAGCAGTTTTAACTATGGCTACACCTTC	CASSFNYGYTF
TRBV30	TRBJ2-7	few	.	TGTGCCTGGGGGCACAGGGTCGACGCCGAGCAGTACTTC	CAWGHRVDAEQYF
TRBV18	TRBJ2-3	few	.	TGTGCCAGCTCACCGTACGTGAGCACAGATACGCAGTATTTT	CASSPYVSTDTQYF
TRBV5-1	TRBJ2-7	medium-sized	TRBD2	TGCGCCAGCAGCTTCCTGGGACTAGCGGGATACGAGCAGTACTTC	CASSFLGLAGYEQYF
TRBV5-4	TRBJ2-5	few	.	TGTGCCAGCAGCTTCGGGACCAGTGAGGAGACCCAGTACTTC	CASSFGTSEETQYF
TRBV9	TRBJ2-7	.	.	TGTGCCAGCAGCGGGGACCCAGGGCGGCAGTACTTC	CASSGDPGRQYF
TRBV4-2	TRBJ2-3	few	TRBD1	TGTGCCAGCAGCCAAGCTCCGGGACAGGGGGCGGATACGCAGTATTTT	CASSQAPGQGADTQYF
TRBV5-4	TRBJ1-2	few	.	TGTGCCAGCAGCCCCTCATGGGGGGCTTACTATGGCTACACCTTC	CASSPSWGAYYGYTF
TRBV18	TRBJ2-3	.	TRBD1	TGTGCCAGCTCACTGACAGGGGGCAAGGCAGATACGCAGTATTTT	CASSLTGGKADTQYF
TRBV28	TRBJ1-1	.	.	TGTGCCAGCAGTTTAAGGGGGGGCGCATTTGGCACTGAAGCTTTCTTT	CASSLRGGAFGTEAFF
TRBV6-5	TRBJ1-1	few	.	TGTGCCAGCAGAACACAGGCTATGAACACTGAAGCTTTCTTT	CASRTQAMNTEAFF
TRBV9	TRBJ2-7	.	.	TGTGCCAGCAGCGTAGGGCAGGCGGTCGGCGAGCAGTACTTC	CASSVGQAVGEQYF
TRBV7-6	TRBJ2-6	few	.	TGTGCCAGCAGCTTAGAGGGGCAAGCCCTGGCCAACGTCCTGACTTTC	CASSLEGQALANVLTF
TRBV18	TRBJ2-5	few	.	TGTGCCAGCTCACCACCGATCGGAGGGCAAGAGACCCAGTACTTC	CASSPPIGGQETQYF
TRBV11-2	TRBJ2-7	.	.	TGTGCCAGCAGTCGCGATCCACAGGTCTACGAGCAGTACTTC	CASSRDPQVYEQYF
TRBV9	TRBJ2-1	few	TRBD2	TGTGCCAGCAGCCGGGGGGGCCCCTACAATGAGCAGTTCTTC	CASSRGGPYNEQFF
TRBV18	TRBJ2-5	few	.	TGTGCCAGCTCACCAGAGCTAAGTGGCGGTAAAGAGACCCAGTACTTC	CASSPELSGGKETQYF
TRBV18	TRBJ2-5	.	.	TGTGCCAGCTCACCACCGGAACAAGAGACCCAGTACTTC	CASSPPEQETQYF
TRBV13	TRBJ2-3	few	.	TGTGCCAGCAGCTTTAGCACAGATACGCAGTATTTT	CASSFSTDTQYF
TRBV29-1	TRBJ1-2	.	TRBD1	TGCAGCGTTGCGCAGGGGGCTCTCGGCGGCTACACCTTC	CSVAQGALGGYTF
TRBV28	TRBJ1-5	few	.	TGTGCCAGCAGTTTACGGGGGGCAGGCAATCAGCCCCAGCATTTT	CASSLRGAGNQPQHF